These 20 T cell receptor beta chains share one sample of origin, sequenced in a study of a mutant IDH1 vaccine in newly diagnosed glioma. Time point of the sample: week 11, during vaccination. Doses of 300 ug of mutant IDH1 20-mer peptide were given with topical imiquimod. No antigen has been identified for these receptors. The protocol was immunoSEQ multiplex PCR, while the TCRdb copy is restricted to in-frame clones and leaves out a portion. The data show around 27,000 clones, with around 73% seen just once and more than 7.5% held by the top ten. The sequencing here drew on PBMCs, taken from a glioma patient whose treatment included an IDH1 peptide vaccine. The receptor source for this set is a woman younger than 35 with glioma.

V is TRBV21-1 and J is TRBJ2-1; TRBD2, the D gene given by the table, was not confirmed from the DNA. TRBV21-1 has pseudogene status. The CDR3 sequence is 15 residues long. CDR3 in DNA: TGTGCCAGCAGCGCCCTAGACCCCCTTAGGAATGAGCAGTTCTTC. Its translation: CASSALDPLRNEQFF.

J is TRBJ1-1 and V is TRBV2, with D possibly being TRBD1 (6 bases). This CDR3 comprises 14 residues. V was cut by 3 bases and J by 4 bases, with 12 bases left in between. Germline assignment: CDR1 SNHLY and CDR2 FYNNEI. CDR3 loop: CASSDPGAGTEAFF. The CDR3 DNA follows: TGTGCCAGCAGTGATCCAGGGGCTGGCACTGAAGCTTTCTTT.

The J gene is TRBJ2-7, the V gene TRBV4-3; D ambiguous. Per germline, CDR1 LGHNA and CDR2 YSLEER. V lost 1 base and J 9 bases, leaving 22 bases between the germline ends. This CDR3 is built from 16 residues. As DNA, the CDR3 is TGCGCCAGCAGCCAAGTGTTAGGAACGCCTCCTGGTGTGCAGTACTTC. The encoded protein is CASSQVLGTPPGVQYF.

The V gene is TRBV5-6, the J gene TRBJ2-7; 8 bases agree with TRBD1. Trimming took 0 bases from V and 2 from J; bases not matched to a gene: 4. This CDR3 is 15 amino acids long. CDR1 and CDR2 from the germline V gene are SGHDT and YYEEEE. The CDR3 here is CASSLGDRGTYEQYF. The CDR3 nucleotides are TGTGCCAGCAGCTTGGGCGACAGGGGCACCTACGAGCAGTACTTC.

The CDR3: CASSLAVEQYF. In nucleotides, the CDR3 is TGTGCCAGCAGTTTAGCGGTCGAGCAGTACTTC. V gene TRBV2 combines with J gene TRBJ2-7, with a weak D call TRBD2 (6 bases). Germline loops: CDR1 SNHLY, CDR2 FYNNEI. The CDR3 totals 11 residues. The germline V and J ends were trimmed by 5 bases and 6 bases, with 8 bases remaining between them.

The rearrangement joins TRBV13 to TRBJ1-2; D possibly corresponds to TRBD1 (6 bases). V lost 0 bases and J 3 bases, leaving 11 bases between the germline ends. The CDR3 contains 15 residues. Germline lookup yields CDR1 PRHDT and CDR2 FYEKMQ (reference sequence). Here the CDR3 DNA reads TGTGCCAGCAGCTTAGGGGGCAAGGGGGACTATGGCTACACCTTC. Translation: CASSLGGKGDYGYTF.

The chain couples TRBV4-3 to TRBJ2-1; 9 bases are shared with TRBD2. The germline gives CDR1 LGHNA, CDR2 YSLEER. This CDR3 spans 16 amino acids. The V segment lost 1 base and the J segment 3 bases; nucleotides outside the gene matches: 4. DNA for the CDR3: TGCGCCAGCAGCCAAGGTGGTAGCGGGAGCTACAATGAGCAGTTCTTC. Translated: CASSQGGSGSYNEQFF.

The chain recombines TRBV5-1 with TRBJ2-1; D not resolved. The CDR3 totals 14 residues. The germline V gene has CDR1 SGHRS and CDR2 YFSETQ. V was pared by 6 bases and J by 0 bases, with 10 bases between. For the CDR3, the DNA is TGCGCCAGCACCCCCCCCGGCTCCTACAATGAGCAGTTCTTC. Translation gives CASTPPGSYNEQFF.

The chain combines TRBV4-1 with TRBJ2-5, with TRBD2 matching over 7 bases. With 2 bases clipped from V and 2 bases from J, the junction kept 8 bases outside the gene matches. Germline lookup yields CDR1 MGHRA and CDR2 YSYEKL. This CDR3 contains 16 residues. CDR3 amino acids: CASSQKWLADQETQYF. The CDR3 DNA is TGCGCCAGCAGCCAAAAGTGGCTAGCGGATCAAGAGACCCAGTACTTC.

The count of this clone is one. A junction boundary mismatches the germline segment, possibly from a read error. The rearrangement links TRBV7-7 to TRBJ2-1; maybe TRBD1 (6 bases). Germline CDR1 SSHAT, CDR2 FNYEAQ (reference sequence). The CDR3 runs 13 residues. The CDR3 protein is CASSSPGHHEQFF. The CDR3 region has the DNA TGTGCTAGCAGCTCTCCGGGACATCACGAGCAGTTCTTC. Full variable domain (rest looked up from reference TRBV7-7 and TRBJ2-1): GAGVSQSPRYKVTKRGQDVTLRCDPISSHATLYWYQQALGQGPEFLTYFNYEAQPDKSGLPSDRFSAERPEGSISTLTIQRTEQRDSAMYRCASSSPGHHEQFFGPGTRLTVL.

The genes are TRBV27 and TRBJ1-5; TRBD1 is a possible D gene (5 bases). The CDR3 covers 15 residues. The V and J ends lost 5 bases and 3 bases respectively, with 14 bases between them. Germline V CDR1 and CDR2: MNHEY, SMNVEV (reference sequence). The CDR3 DNA follows: TGTGCCAGCAGTCCTGGGACTTTGAACAATCAGCCCCAGCATTTT. It codes for CASSPGTLNNQPQHF.

The V call is TRBV10-3, the J call TRBJ1-5; D is unclear. Germline-derived CDR1 and CDR2 are ENHRY and SYGVKD. With 2 bases removed from V and 4 bases from J, the gap between germline ends came to 6 bases. The length of the CDR3 is 13 residues. The CDR3 region is CAISERANQPQHF. The CDR3 DNA follows: TGTGCCATCAGTGAGAGAGCGAATCAGCCCCAGCATTTT.

The gene calls are TRBV6-5 and TRBJ1-1; no clear D gene. V was clipped by 4 bases and J by 3 bases, with 15 bases between them. The CDR3 runs 15 residues. Germline CDR1 reads MNHEY; CDR2 reads SVGAGI. The CDR3 nucleotides are TGTGCCAGCAGTTTGGGAGTTCGGGTGTACACTGAAGCTTTCTTT. Translation gives CASSLGVRVYTEAFF.

The gene calls are TRBV13 and TRBJ1-3; D is unresolved. This CDR3 has 12 amino acids. Germline loops: CDR1 PRHDT, CDR2 FYEKMQ (reference sequence). V lost 4 bases, J lost 7 bases, and 8 bases lay in between. For the CDR3, the DNA is TGTGCCAGCAGCTCCGAGGGCAACACCATATATTTT. Translation gives CASSSEGNTIYF. The entire variable domain, with the rest obtained from reference TRBV13 and TRBJ1-3, is as follows: AAGVIQSPRHLIKEKRETATLKCYPIPRHDTVYWYQQGPGQDPQFLISFYEKMQSDKGSIPDRFSAQQFSDYHSELNMSSLELGDSALYFCASSSEGNTIYFGEGSWLTVV.

The J gene is TRBJ1-5, the V gene TRBV6-1; D remains ambiguous. The ends were cut back, 0 bases at V and 4 bases at J, with 7 bases in the middle. This CDR3 has 14 residues. The germline V gene encodes CDR1 MNHNS and CDR2 SASEGT. Here the CDR3 reads CASSEAYGNQPQHF. For the CDR3, the DNA is TGTGCCAGCAGTGAAGCTTACGGGAATCAGCCCCAGCATTTT.

The gene calls are TRBV19 and TRBJ1-1; 7 bases match TRBD1. CDR1 is LNHDA, CDR2 SQIVND, per germline (reference sequence). Trimming took 4 bases from V and 11 from J; bases not matched to a gene: 19. This CDR3 contains 16 residues. The CDR3 region has the DNA TGTGCCAGTAGTAGGGGGAGAGGGGGCGCGAGGAGTGGGGCTTTCTTT. Its translation is CASSRGRGGARSGAFF.

This clone was found once. CDR3 coding DNA: TGTGCCAGCAGTTACGGGGGCAGCGATAATGAAAAACTGTTTTTT. Protein product: CASSYGGSDNEKLFF. The chain links TRBV6-5 to TRBJ1-4; D is perhaps TRBD1 (6 bases). Trimming stripped 2 bases from V and 4 bases from J, with 11 bases between. Germline lookup yields CDR1 MNHEY and CDR2 SVGAGI. This CDR3 contains 15 residues.

This chain connects TRBV18 to TRBJ1-2; weak D call: TRBD1 (5 bases). Trimming took off 0 bases at V and 5 bases at J, with 10 bases between the two ends. This CDR3 region has 14 residues. From germline, CDR1 is KGHSH and CDR2 LQKENI. The CDR3 DNA reads as TGTGCCAGCTCACCACCTGCAGGGTGGTATGGCTACACCTTC. Its protein product is CASSPPAGWYGYTF. Variable domain in full (rest from reference TRBV18 and TRBJ1-2): NAGVMQNPRHLVRRRGQEARLRCSPMKGHSHVYWYRQLPEEGLKFMVYLQKENIIDESGMPKERFSAEFPKEGPSILRIQQVVRGDSAAYFCASSPPAGWYGYTFGSGTRLTVV.

The chain recombines TRBV6-5 with TRBJ1-1, with unresolved D. This CDR3 is built from 12 residues. V gave up 7 bases and J gave up 7 bases, with 13 bases separating them. Germline loops: CDR1 MNHEY, CDR2 SVGAGI. The CDR3 loop reads CASNNNWNEAFF. DNA of the CDR3: TGTGCCAGCAATAATAACTGGAATGAAGCTTTCTTT.

The CDR3 spells CASSPGARHEQFF. As DNA, the CDR3 is TGTGCCAGCAGTCCCGGGGCTAGGCATGAGCAGTTCTTC. The V gene is TRBV6-5, the J gene TRBJ2-1, with D perhaps being TRBD1 or TRBD2 (5 bases each). V dropped 5 bases and J dropped 8 bases, with 13 bases sitting between them. CDR3 size: 13 residues. Germline lookup yields CDR1 MNHEY and CDR2 SVGAGI.